Listed here is a single T cell receptor beta chain. No antigen is known for it. This record comes from a study of T cell repertoires in cytomegalovirus infection. Study context: Use of recently identified HLA-C-restricted and well-studied HLA-B-restricted CMV epitopes was part of the study. Both CMV infection and a matching HLA type were indicated by public TCR beta signatures. Overall study results and limits: The cumulative frequency of public TCR beta families identified carriers of CMV plus the relevant HLA. Predominance within the ex vivo response was attributable to HLA-C-restricted CMV-specific TCR beta clonotypes.

CDR1 MGHRA and CDR2 YSYEKL come from the germline V gene. Trimming removed 5 bases at V and 1 base at J, with 16 bases between. This CDR3 has 16 amino acids. In TCRdb, the reads were re-called with MiXCR into one record per CDR3 protein. The data hold approximately 500,000 distinct CDR3 sequences, with 25% to 35% observed a single time. This sequence was found in a human donor in good health (CMV status not recorded). Some clones in this sample may be carry-over from other donors' samples. The chain has TRBV4-1 and TRBJ2-3; D might be TRBD1 (5 bases). Sequencing used cultured PBMCs, obtained from culture after CMV antigen stimulation. The CDR3 DNA reads TGCGCCAGCAGCTCCCGCTGGGGCCTACGCACAGATACGCAGTATTTT. Its translation is CASSSRWGLRTDTQYF.